This T cell receptor (beta chain) derives from a study of cytomegalovirus exposure and HLA in healthy donors. This CDR3 region has 12 residues. Germline CDR1 and CDR2: SQVTM and ANQGSEA. V gave up 1 base and J gave up 10 bases, with 13 bases separating them. Primers: 60 Vbeta forward and 13 Jbeta reverse. TCRdb's table, derived via immunoSEQ multiplex PCR, lists solely in-frame clones and lacks some. This table holds around 100,000 clones, around 75% found once. Study-wide findings and caveats: HLA restriction was apparent for most CMV-associated TCR beta chains in a later analysis. Overall, around 160 TCR beta chains were annotated as cytomegalovirus-associated. A later analysis linked a missense DCLRE1C variant to TCR beta V- and J-gene trimming.

As concerns this clone: Its specificity is not known.

Each donor was nominally healthy when sampled (though unrecorded immune exposures were likely). The chain is built from TRBV29-1 and TRBJ1-1; D is unresolved. The sequence was collected from a woman aged 18-30 years in good health and CMV-seropositive. The sequenced material came from PBMCs. CDR3 protein: CSVEAREPGAFF. CDR3 nucleotide sequence: TGCAGCGTTGAAGCCCGGGAACCGGGAGCTTTCTTT.